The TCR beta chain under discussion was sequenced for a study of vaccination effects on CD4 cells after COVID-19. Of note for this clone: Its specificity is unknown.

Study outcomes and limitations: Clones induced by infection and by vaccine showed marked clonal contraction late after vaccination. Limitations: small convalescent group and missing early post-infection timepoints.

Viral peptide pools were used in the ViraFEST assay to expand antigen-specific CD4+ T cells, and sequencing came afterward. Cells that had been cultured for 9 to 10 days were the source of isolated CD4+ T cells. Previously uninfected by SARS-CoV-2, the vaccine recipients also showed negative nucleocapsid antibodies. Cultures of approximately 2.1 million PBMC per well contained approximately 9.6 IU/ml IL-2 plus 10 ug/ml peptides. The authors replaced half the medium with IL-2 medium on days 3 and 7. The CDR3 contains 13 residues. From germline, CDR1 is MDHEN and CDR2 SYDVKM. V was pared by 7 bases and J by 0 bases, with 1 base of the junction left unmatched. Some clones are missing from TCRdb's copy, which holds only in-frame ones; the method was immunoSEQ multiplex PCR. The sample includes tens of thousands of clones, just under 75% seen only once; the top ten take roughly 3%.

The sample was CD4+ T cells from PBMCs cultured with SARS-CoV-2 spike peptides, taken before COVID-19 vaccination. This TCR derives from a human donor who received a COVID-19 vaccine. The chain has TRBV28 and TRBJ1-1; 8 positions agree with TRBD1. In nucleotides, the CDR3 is TGTGCCAGCATGACAGGGGTGAACACTGAAGCTTTCTTT. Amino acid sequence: CASMTGVNTEAFF.